This T cell receptor (beta chain) was recovered during a study of Ad26.COV2.S vaccination and SARS-CoV-2 variants. Study summary: The trial was COV1001 and the donor's arm was Ad26.COV2.S.

This sample's treatment: over 15 received Ad26.COV2.S at low or high dose, single or two shots; about 5 received placebo; per-sample allocation not given. Sampling was done on day 63 after the first vaccine or placebo injection. This CDR3 comprises 15 residues. The ends lost 5 bases at V and 3 bases at J; junction bases unmatched: 8. Per the germline V gene, CDR1 is SGHTA and CDR2 is FQGNSA. This table comes from immunoSEQ multiplex PCR, and its TCRdb copy is limited to in-frame clones, with some not included. The table records about 350,000 clones, roughly nine tenths of them present only once. Whole-study findings and limits: Using TCR breadth and depth analyses may have led to underestimated total T cell responses. Spike-specific TCR breadth was greater after Ad26.COV2.S than placebo.

On this clone: The antigen is not known.

Sequenced here: peripheral blood, sampled in a trial of Ad26.COV2.S vaccine versus placebo. The chain couples TRBV7-2 to TRBJ1-2; 8 positions agree with TRBD1. The clonotype comes from a person between 18 and 59 years old who received the Ad26.COV2.S COVID-19 vaccine or a placebo. CDR3 protein: CASSQLQDRDYGYTF. DNA for the CDR3: TGTGCCAGCAGCCAACTCCAGGACAGGGACTATGGCTACACCTTC.